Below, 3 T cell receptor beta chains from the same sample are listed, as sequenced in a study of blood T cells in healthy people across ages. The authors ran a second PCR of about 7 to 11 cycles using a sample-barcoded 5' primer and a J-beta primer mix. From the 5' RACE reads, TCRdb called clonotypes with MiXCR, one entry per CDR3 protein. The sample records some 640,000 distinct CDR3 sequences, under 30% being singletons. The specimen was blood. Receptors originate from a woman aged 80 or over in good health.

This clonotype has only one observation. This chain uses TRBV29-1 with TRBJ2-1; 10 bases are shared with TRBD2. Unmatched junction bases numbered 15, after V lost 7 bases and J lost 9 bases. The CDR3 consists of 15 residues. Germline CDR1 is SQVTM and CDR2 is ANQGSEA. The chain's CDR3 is CSGTESGRAGGEQFF. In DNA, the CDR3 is TGCAGCGGGACCGAGAGCGGGAGGGCCGGGGGTGAGCAGTTCTTC.

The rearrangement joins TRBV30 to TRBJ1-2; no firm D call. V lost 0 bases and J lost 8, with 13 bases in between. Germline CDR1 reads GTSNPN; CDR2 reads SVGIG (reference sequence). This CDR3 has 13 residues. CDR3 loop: CAWSVLQTGGYTF. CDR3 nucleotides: TGTGCCTGGAGTGTGTTACAGACGGGCGGCTACACCTTC.

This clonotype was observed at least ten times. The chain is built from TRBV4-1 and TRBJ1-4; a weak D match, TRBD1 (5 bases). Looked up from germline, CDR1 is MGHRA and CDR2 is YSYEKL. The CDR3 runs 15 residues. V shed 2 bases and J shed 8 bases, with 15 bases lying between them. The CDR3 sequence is CASSQPDRWGEKLFF. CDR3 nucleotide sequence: TGCGCCAGCAGCCAACCTGACAGATGGGGGGAAAAACTGTTTTTT.